The T cell receptor (beta chain) under discussion was sequenced for a study of blood T cell repertoires in COVID-19. Study-level information: The study drew acute and convalescent COVID-19 samples from the United States, Italy and Spain. T cells, B-cell-depleted T cells, or PBMCs provided the cDNA or gDNA that served as material.

The V gene lost 3 bases and the J gene lost 10 bases, with 21 bases spanning the gap. The V gene's germline CDR1 is DFQATT and CDR2 SNEGSKA (reference sequence). The CDR3 totals 14 residues. Methods used by the authors: Reference gene primer amplification in the assay estimated nucleated cell counts. Measured with immunoSEQ multiplex PCR; TCRdb has only the in-frame clones, and not every one. Clonal size and the V and J genes are those of that table, whereas D and trimming came from the DNA. Of over 150,000 clones listed, under 95% are singletons. The chain has TRBV20-1 and TRBJ1-2; D is undetermined. The origin of this receptor is a man between 45 and 60 years old with acute or convalescent COVID-19. The sample comprised peripheral blood. The CDR3 reads CSASGPSAKVDYTF. In nucleotides, the CDR3 is TGCAGTGCTAGTGGGCCATCAGCGAAGGTTGACTACACCTTC.